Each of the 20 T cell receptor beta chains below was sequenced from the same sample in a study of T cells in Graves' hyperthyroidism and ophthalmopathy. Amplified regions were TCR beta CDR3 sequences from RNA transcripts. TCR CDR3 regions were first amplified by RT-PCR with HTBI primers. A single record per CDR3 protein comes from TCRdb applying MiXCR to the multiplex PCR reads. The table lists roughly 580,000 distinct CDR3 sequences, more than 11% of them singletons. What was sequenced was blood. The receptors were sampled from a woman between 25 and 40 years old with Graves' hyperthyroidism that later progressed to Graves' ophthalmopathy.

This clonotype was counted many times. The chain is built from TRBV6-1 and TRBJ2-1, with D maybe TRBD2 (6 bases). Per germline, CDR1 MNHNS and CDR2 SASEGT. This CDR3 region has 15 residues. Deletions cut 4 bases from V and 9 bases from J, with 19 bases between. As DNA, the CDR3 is TGTGCCAGCAGTGCCTCGGGACTGGGAGAGAGTGAGCAGTTCTTC. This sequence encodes CASSASGLGESEQFF.

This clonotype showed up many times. The CDR3 is CASTGQGFLESNQPQHF. The DNA for the CDR3 is TGTGCCAGCACCGGGCAGGGGTTTTTAGAGAGCAATCAGCCCCAGCATTTT. The chain recombines TRBV6-1 with TRBJ1-5; tentatively, D is TRBD1 (6 bases). This CDR3 is 17 amino acids long. Trimming shortened V by 7 bases and J by 1 base, and 20 bases separated the two germline ends. The germline V gene has CDR1 MNHNS and CDR2 SASEGT.

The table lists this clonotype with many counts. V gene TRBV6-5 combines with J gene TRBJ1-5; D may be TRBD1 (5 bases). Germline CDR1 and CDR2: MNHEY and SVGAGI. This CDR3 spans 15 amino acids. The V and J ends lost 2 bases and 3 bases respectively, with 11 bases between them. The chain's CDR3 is CASSYRQGFNQPQHF. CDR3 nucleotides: TGTGCCAGCAGTTACCGGCAGGGCTTCAATCAGCCCCAGCATTTT.

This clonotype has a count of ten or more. This chain's CDR3 is CSATGGEGVYTQYF. The DNA of the CDR3 is TGCAGTGCCACAGGCGGGGAAGGGGTCTATACGCAGTATTTT. This chain uses TRBV20-1 with TRBJ2-3, with a weak D call TRBD2 (6 bases). Looked up from germline, CDR1 is DFQATT and CDR2 is SNEGSKA (reference sequence). V lost 6 bases to trimming and J lost 7 bases, with 20 bases between them. This CDR3 has 14 residues.

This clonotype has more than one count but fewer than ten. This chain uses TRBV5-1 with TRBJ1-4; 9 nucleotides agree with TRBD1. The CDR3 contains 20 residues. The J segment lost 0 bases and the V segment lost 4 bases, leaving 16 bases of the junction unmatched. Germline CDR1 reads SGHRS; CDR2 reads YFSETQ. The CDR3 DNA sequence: TGCGCCAGCAGCGAACACAGGGGGCGCGACTCTCCCCCAACTAATGAAAAACTGTTTTTT. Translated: CASSEHRGRDSPPTNEKLFF.

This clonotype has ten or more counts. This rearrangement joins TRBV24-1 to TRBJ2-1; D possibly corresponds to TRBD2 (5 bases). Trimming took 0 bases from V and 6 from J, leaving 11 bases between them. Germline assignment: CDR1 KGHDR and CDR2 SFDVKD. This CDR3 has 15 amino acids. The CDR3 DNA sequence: TGTGCCACCAGTGATTTGCAGTACGGGATCAATGAGCAGTTCTTC. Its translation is CATSDLQYGINEQFF.

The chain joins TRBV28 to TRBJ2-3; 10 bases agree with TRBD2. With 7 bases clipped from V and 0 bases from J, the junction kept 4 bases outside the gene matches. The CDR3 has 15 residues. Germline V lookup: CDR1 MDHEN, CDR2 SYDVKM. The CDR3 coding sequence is TGTGCCAGCACCTCGACTAGCGGGAGCACAGATACGCAGTATTTT. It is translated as CASTSTSGSTDTQYF.

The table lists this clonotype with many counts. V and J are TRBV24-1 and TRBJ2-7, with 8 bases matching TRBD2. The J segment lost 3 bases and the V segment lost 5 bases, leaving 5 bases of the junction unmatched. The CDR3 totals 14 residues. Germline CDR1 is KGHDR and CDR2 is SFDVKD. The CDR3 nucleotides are TGTGCCACCAGTGCGGGAGGGTCCTTCTACGAGCAGTACTTC. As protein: CATSAGGSFYEQYF.

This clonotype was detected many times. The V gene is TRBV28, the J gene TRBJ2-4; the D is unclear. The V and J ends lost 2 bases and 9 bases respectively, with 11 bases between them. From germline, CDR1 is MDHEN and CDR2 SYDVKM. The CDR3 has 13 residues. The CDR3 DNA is TGTGCCAGCAGTTTACCCAGGCTCGGCATTCAGTACTTC. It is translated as CASSLPRLGIQYF.

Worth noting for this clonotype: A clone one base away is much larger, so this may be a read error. The chain's CDR3 is CASSLEPPGSRNTEAFF. CDR3 nucleotide sequence: TGTGCCAGCAGTCTTGAACCGCCCGGGTCGAGGAACACTGAAGCTTTCTTT. The chain employs TRBV28 and TRBJ1-1; no clear D gene. Germline assignment: CDR1 MDHEN and CDR2 SYDVKM. The CDR3 covers 17 residues. The V gene lost 5 bases and the J gene lost 1 base, with 20 bases spanning the gap.

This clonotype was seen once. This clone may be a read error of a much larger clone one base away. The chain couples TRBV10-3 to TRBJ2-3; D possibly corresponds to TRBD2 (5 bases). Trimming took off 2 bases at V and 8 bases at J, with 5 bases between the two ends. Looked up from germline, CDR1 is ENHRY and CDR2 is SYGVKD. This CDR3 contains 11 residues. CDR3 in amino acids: CAISEAGTQYF. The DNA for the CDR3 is TGTGCCATCAGTGAGGCGGGTACGCAGTATTTT.

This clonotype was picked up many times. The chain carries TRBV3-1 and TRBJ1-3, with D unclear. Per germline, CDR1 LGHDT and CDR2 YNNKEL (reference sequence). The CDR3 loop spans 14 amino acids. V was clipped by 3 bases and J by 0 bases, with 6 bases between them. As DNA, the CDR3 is TGTGCCAGCAGCCAGCTAAGCTCTGGAAACACCATATATTTT. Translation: CASSQLSSGNTIYF.

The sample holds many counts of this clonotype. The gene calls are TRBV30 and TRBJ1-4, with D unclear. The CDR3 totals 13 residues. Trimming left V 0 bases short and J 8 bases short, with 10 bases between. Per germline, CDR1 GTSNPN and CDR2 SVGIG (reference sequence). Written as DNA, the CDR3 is TGTGCCTGGAGTGTAAGCGGGAGAGAAAAACTGTTTTTT. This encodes CAWSVSGREKLFF.

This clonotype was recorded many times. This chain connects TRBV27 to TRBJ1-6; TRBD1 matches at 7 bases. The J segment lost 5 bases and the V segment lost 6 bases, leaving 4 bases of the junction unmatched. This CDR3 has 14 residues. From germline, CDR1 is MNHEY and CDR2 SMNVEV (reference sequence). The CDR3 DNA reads TGTGCCAGCAGCTGGGACAGAAATAATTCACCCCTCCACTTT. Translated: CASSWDRNNSPLHF.

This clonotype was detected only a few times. The CDR3 DNA sequence: TGTGCCAGCAGCGTAGTGTCTAGCGGACCCACCCACGAGCAGTACTTC. It translates to CASSVVSSGPTHEQYF. This sequence joins TRBV9 and TRBJ2-7; 7 bases align to TRBD2. The germline V gene encodes CDR1 SGDLS and CDR2 YYNGEE. Trimming at V came to 0 bases and at J to 5 bases, leaving 11 bases not matched to a gene. This CDR3 contains 16 residues.

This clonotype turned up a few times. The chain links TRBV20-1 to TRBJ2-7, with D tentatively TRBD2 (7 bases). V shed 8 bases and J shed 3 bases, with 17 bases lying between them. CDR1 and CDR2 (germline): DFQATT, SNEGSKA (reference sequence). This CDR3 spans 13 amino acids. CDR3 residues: CSLRGREIYEQYF. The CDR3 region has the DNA TGCAGTCTCCGGGGGCGGGAGATCTACGAGCAGTACTTC.

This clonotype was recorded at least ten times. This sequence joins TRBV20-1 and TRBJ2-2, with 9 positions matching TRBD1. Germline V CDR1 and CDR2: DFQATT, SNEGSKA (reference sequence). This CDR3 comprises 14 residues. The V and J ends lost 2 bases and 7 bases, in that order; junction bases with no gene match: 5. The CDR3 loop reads CSARSGQGNGELFF. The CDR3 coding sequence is TGCAGTGCTAGATCCGGACAGGGGAACGGGGAGCTGTTTTTT.

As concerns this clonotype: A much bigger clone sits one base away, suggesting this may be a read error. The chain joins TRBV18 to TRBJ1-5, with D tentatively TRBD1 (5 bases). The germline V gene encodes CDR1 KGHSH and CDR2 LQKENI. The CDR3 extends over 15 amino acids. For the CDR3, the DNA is TGTGCCGGCTCGCAGGGTGATGGTCCCTATCAGCCCCAGCATTTT. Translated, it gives CAGSQGDGPYQPQHF.

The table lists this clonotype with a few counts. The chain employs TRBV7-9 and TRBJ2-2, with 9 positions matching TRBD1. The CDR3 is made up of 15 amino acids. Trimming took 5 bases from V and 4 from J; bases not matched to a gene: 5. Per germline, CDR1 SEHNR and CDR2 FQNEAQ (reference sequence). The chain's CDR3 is CASSRTGAGTGELFF. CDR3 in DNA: TGTGCCAGCAGCCGGACAGGGGCGGGCACCGGGGAGCTGTTTTTT. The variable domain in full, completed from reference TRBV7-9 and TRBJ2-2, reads DTGVSQNPRHKITKRGQNVTFRCDPISEHNRLYWYRQTLGQGPEFLTYFQNEAQLEKSRLLSDRFSAERPKGSFSTLEIQRTEQGDSAMYLCASSRTGAGTGELFFGEGSRLTVL.

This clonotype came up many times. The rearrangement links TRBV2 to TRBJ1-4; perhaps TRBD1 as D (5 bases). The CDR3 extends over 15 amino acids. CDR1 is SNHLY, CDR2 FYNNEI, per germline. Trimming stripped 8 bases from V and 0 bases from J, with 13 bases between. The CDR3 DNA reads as TGTGCCAGCCGAACAGGCTCAGCAACTAATGAAAAACTGTTTTTT. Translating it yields CASRTGSATNEKLFF.